The 2 T cell receptor beta chains given below trace back to one sample, sequenced in a study of post-analysis software for immune sequencing data. General observations from the study: Comparison of patients with controls showed about 5 TRBV segments more frequent in patients, TRBV5-6, TRBV5-1 and TRBV20-1 among them.

These receptors' targets are unknown. Sequencing libraries made from TCR beta cDNA carried unique molecular identifiers. TCRdb reprocessed the PCR reads via MiXCR and lists one record per CDR3 protein. The table records approximately 730,000 distinct CDR3 sequences, 35% to 55% of them present only once. Sequencing input: blood. Receptor source: a girl aged 5 to 17 with multiple sclerosis.

This chain uses TRBV27 with TRBJ2-7, with 11 positions matching TRBD1. Germline V gene data show CDR1 as MNHEY and CDR2 as SMNVEV (reference sequence). This CDR3 is built from 14 residues. The trim removed 3 bases at V and 5 bases at J, leaving 3 bases unmatched. Here the CDR3 reads CASSLRDRGNEQYF. Written as DNA, the CDR3 is TGTGCCAGCAGTTTGAGGGACAGGGGGAACGAGCAGTACTTC.

This clonotype was seen repeatedly, ten times or more. This chain connects TRBV7-2 to TRBJ2-1, with D unclear. Looked up from germline, CDR1 is SGHTA and CDR2 is FQGNSA. V was cut by 5 bases and J by 4 bases, with 3 bases left in between. The CDR3 consists of 11 residues. The CDR3 region has the DNA TGTGCCAGCAGCCGGTACAATGAGCAGTTCTTC. This codes for CASSRYNEQFF.